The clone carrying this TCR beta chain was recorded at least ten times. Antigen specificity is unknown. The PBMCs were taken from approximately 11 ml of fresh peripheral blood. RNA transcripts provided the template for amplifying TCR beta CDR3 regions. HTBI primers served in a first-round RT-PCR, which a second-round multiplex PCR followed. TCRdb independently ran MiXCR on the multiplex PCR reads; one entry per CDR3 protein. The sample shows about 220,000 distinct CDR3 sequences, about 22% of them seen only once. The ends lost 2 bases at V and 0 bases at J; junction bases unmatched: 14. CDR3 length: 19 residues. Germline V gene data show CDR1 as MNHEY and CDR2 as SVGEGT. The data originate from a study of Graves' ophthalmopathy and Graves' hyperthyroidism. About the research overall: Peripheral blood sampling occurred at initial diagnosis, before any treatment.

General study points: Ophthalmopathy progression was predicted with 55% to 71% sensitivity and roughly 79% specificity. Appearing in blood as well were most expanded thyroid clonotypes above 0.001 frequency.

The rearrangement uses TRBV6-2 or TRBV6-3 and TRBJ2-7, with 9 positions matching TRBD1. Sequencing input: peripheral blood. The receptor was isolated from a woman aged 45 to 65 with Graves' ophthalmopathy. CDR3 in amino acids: CASSYRGTGLELGSYEQYF. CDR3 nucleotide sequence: TGTGCCAGCAGTTACAGAGGGACAGGGTTGGAACTAGGCTCCTACGAGCAGTACTTC.